These T cell receptor beta chains were read from a single sample in a study of blood T cell repertoires in COVID-19. Sequencing used immunoSEQ multiplex PCR; TCRdb keeps in-frame clones, though not all of them. The table shows about 400,000 clones, with over 75% occurring only once. The sequenced sample was PBMCs or T cells enriched from blood (not recorded which). The source is a woman aged 40-49 years with acute COVID-19. Both conserved end residues are trimmed from each CDR3. The D gene is left open where the match is weak. Expanded clones are given a class, and other clones once, few, many or no size at all.

j_call clone_size cdr3_length d_call v_call cdr3_aa
TRBJ2-7 . 12 . TRBV3-1/TRBV3-2 ASSRQTVIREQY
TRBJ2-3 . 18 TRBD2 TRBV3-1/TRBV3-2 ASSQDPLRLAGGRKDTQY
TRBJ2-1 . 14 TRBD2 TRBV9 ASSVDGGAMGNEQF
TRBJ1-1 . 13 . TRBV5-1 ASSFTGIGNTEAF
TRBJ2-5 . 12 TRBD1 TRBV5-1 ASSLGDRGETQY
TRBJ1-2 . 10 . TRBV6-5 ASRLRGGGYT
TRBJ2-7 . 15 TRBD2 TRBV2 ASSGLAGGRVVSEQY
TRBJ1-3 . 14 . TRBV11-2 ASSLNGGGSGNTIY
TRBJ1-1 . 13 TRBD1 TRBV10-2 ASSDGRGAGTEAF
TRBJ2-7 . 10 . TRBV25-1 ASSGSGYEQY
TRBJ2-7 . 13 . TRBV7-2 ASSLMRGDPYEQY
TRBJ1-1 . 12 . TRBV5-6 ASSWVGGPTEAF
TRBJ2-1 once 12 TRBD2 TRBV7-6 ASSPGTTADEQF
TRBJ1-2 . 12 . TRBV2 ASSPDNRGYGYT
TRBJ2-7 . 13 . TRBV19 ASTPGSSVGYEQY
TRBJ1-1 . 11 . TRBV18 ASSSDRNTEAF
TRBJ1-4 . 14 . TRBV2 ASRQEGTVVKEKLF
TRBJ1-6 . 13 TRBD1 TRBV2 ASSQTDRDNSPLH
TRBJ2-7 . 13 TRBD1 TRBV15 ATSPRQGASYEQY
TRBJ1-1 . 13 . TRBV9 ASSVDGGANTEAF
TRBJ2-1 . 12 . TRBV7-2 ASSPETGTNEQF
TRBJ2-5 . 12 . TRBV5-1 ASSLSGVWETQY
TRBJ2-2 . 13 . TRBV5-5 ASSLGGGGTGELF
TRBJ1-1 few 12 . TRBV18 ASSPGRSNTEAF
TRBJ2-3 . 12 TRBD1 TRBV7-9 ASSLGQGIDTQY
TRBJ2-7 . 12 TRBD2 TRBV7-2 ASSLGAGGYEQY
TRBJ2-7 . 13 TRBD1 TRBV29-1 SVAGTGPFSYEQY
TRBJ1-2 . 12 . TRBV7-8 ASSLDPGGYGYT
TRBJ1-2 . 12 . TRBV5-1 ASSPGIVNYGYT
TRBJ2-2 . 13 . TRBV27 ASSFQTGLTGELF
TRBJ2-1 . 13 TRBD2 TRBV6-2/TRBV6-3 ASSTRGGDYNEQF
TRBJ1-2 . 12 . TRBV5-4 ASSLGGGFYGYT
TRBJ2-2 once 9 . TRBV5-1 ASSFSGELF
TRBJ2-4 few 14 TRBD1 TRBV7-6 ASSPGQGASKNIQY
TRBJ1-6 . 10 TRBD1 TRBV6-5 ASSQQGATLH
TRBJ2-6 . 12 . TRBV3-1/TRBV3-2 ASSPSGGANVLT
TRBJ1-3 . 13 . TRBV6-1 ASSEDSSSGNTIY
TRBJ2-5 . 10 . TRBV6-5 ASRDSVETQY
TRBJ2-1 . 17 TRBD2 TRBV18 ASSLRSLAGLGSYNEQF
TRBJ2-7 . 13 . TRBV11-2 ASSLVQGPVYEQY
TRBJ2-1 once 13 . TRBV5-8 ASSLAQGIYNEQF
TRBJ1-2 . 13 . TRBV18 ASSPSGTGNYGYT
TRBJ2-3 once 15 TRBD2 TRBV6-1 ASSEAELAGSTDTQY
TRBJ1-1 . 12 TRBD1 TRBV3-1/TRBV3-2 ASRGQGATSEAF
TRBJ2-7 . 10 . TRBV30 AWAGVAYEQY
TRBJ2-1 . 13 TRBD1 TRBV7-9 ASSLTGTAYNEQF
TRBJ2-7 . 12 . TRBV19 ASSIFGVSYEQY
TRBJ2-3 . 15 TRBD1 TRBV7-8 ASRHLRGPGGTDTQY
TRBJ1-5 . 13 . TRBV10-3 AISESRGGNQPQH
TRBJ1-2 . 11 . TRBV5-6 ASSLVQDYGYT
TRBJ1-5 . 13 . TRBV20-1 SASGYGTPNQPQH
TRBJ1-5 . 16 TRBD1 TRBV19 ASSQIASGQGREQPQH
TRBJ2-7 few 12 TRBD1 TRBV5-1 ASSLGTGPREQY
TRBJ2-1 . 16 TRBD1 TRBV7-9 ASSLANRDRGVYNEQF
TRBJ1-1 few 11 . TRBV29-1 SVNQGRDTEAF
TRBJ2-5 . 14 TRBD2 TRBV3-1/TRBV3-2 ASSQIIAGGQETQY
TRBJ2-1 . 13 TRBD1 TRBV7-9 ASSLGQGPWDEQF
TRBJ2-3 . 13 TRBD1 TRBV7-2 ASSGRGREADTQY
TRBJ2-7 . 13 TRBD2 TRBV2 ASSGVAGGPHEQY